This passage covers 2 T cell receptor beta chains from one sample sequenced in a study of OX40 agonist ivuxolimab in advanced cancers. TCRdb keeps only in-frame clones here, not all; method: immunoSEQ multiplex PCR. Of roughly 65,000 clones detected, around four fifths appear once; the ten largest clones hold about 11%. Sequenced here: CD4+ or CD8+ T cells sorted from blood, sampled in a trial of the OX40 agonist ivuxolimab. Receptor source: an adult with an advanced solid tumor such as melanoma, head and neck, liver or kidney cancer.

This chain connects TRBV18 to TRBJ2-7; TRBD1 matches at 10 bases. After removal of 3 bases from V and 6 bases from J, the junction contained 11 bases not matched to a gene. The germline V gene has CDR1 KGHSH and CDR2 LQKENI. There are 16 residues in the CDR3. CDR3 DNA sequence: TGTGCCAGCTCACCCCTGCCGGGACAGGGGTCTGGCGAGCAGTACTTC. Residues: CASSPLPGQGSGEQYF.

This clone appeared a few times. V usage is TRBV21-1 and J usage is TRBJ1-5; the table names TRBD1, a call not compared with the DNA. TRBV21-1 is described as a pseudogene. CDR3 length: 13 residues. The CDR3 here is CASSKVPRQAQHF. In nucleotides, the CDR3 is TGTGCCAGCAGCAAAGTACCCAGGCAAGCCCAGCATTTT.